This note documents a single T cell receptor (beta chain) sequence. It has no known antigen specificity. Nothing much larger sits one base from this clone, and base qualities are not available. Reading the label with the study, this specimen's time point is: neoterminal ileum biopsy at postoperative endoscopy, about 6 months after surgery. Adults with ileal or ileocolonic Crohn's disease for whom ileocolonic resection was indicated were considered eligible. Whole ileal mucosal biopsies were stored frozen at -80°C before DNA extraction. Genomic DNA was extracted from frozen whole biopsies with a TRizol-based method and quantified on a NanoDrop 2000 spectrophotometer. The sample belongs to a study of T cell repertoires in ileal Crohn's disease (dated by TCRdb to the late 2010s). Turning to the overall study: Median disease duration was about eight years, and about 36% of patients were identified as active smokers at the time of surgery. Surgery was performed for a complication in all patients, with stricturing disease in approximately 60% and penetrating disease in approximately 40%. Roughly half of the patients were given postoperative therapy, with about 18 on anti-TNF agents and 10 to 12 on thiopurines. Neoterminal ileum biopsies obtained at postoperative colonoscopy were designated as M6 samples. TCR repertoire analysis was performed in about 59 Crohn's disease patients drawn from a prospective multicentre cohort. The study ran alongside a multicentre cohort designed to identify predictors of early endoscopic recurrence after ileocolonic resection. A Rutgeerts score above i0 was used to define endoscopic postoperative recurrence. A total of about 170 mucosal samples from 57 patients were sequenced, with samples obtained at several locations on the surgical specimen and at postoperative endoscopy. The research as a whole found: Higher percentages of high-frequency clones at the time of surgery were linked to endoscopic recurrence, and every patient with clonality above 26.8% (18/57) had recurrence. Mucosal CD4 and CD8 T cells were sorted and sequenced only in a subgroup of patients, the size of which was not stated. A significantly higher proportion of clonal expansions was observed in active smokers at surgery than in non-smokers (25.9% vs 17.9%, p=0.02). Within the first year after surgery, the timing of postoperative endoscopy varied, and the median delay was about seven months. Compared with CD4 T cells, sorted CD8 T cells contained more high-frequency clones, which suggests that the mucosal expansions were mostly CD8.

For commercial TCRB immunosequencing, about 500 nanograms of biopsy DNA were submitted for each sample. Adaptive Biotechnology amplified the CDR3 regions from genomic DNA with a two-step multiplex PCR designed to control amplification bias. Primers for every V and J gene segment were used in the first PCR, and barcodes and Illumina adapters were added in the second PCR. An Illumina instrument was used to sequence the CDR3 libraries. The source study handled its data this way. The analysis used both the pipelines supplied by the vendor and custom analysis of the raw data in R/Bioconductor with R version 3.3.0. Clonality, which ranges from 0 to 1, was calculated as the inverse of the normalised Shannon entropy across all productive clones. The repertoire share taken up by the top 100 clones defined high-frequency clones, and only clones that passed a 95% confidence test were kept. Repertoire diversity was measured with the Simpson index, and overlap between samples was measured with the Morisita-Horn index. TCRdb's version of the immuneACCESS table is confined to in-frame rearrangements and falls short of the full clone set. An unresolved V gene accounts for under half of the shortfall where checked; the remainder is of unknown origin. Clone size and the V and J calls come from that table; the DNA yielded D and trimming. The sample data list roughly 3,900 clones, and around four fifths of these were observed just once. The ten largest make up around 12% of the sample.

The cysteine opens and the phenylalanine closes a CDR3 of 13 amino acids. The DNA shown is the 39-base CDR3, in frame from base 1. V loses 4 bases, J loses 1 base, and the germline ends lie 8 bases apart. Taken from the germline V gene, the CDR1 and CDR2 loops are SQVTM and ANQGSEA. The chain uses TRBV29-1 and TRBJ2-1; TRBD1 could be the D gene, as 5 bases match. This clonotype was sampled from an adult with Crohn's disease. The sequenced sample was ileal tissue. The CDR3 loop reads CSVVGDSYNEQFF. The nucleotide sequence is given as TGCAGCGTTGTAGGGGATTCCTACAATGAGCAGTTCTTC.